This T cell receptor (beta chain) was found in a study of blood T cell repertoires in COVID-19. The data were produced by immunoSEQ multiplex PCR, yet TCRdb's version contains in-frame clones alone and is incomplete. Of approximately 300,000 clones listed, nearly 90% are singletons. Symptom resolution, clearance, or two negative PCRs marked the recovered donors of Cohort 3. Germline assignment: CDR1 SNHLY and CDR2 FYNNEI. Trimming stripped 10 bases from V and 4 bases from J, with 16 bases between. This CDR3 contains 13 residues. This rearrangement joins TRBV2 to TRBJ1-2, with D tentatively TRBD1 (6 bases). The TCR sequence derives from a woman aged 25 to 39 who had recovered from COVID-19. The sequenced sample was PBMCs or T cells enriched from blood (not recorded which). CDR3 bases: TGTGCCATCAGGGGAGGGGAGATCTATGGCTACACCTTC. The encoded protein is CAIRGGEIYGYTF. Looking up the rest from reference TRBV2 and TRBJ1-2 gives the full variable domain: EPEVTQTPSHQVTQMGQEVILRCVPISNHLYFYWYRQILGQKVEFLVSFYNNEISEKSEIFDDQFSVERPDGSNFTLKIRSTKLEDSAMYFCAIRGGEIYGYTFGSGTRLTVV.